This TCR beta chain derives from a study of PD-1 blockade in classical Hodgkin lymphoma. Findings of the study overall: Any patient who commenced nivolumab under 1 year after ASCT was excluded.

Generated by immunoSEQ multiplex PCR, the TCRdb table keeps only in-frame clones and is missing some. The profile covers about 94,000 clones, with 89% appearing a single time and over 8.5% taken by the ten largest. All the patients suffered relapse after autologous stem cell transplantation, and brentuximab vedotin exposure differed. Comment on this clone: No antigen is known for it.

CDR3 length equals 14 residues. In germline, CDR1 is SQVTM, CDR2 ANQGSEA. V lost 4 bases and J lost 4; bases outside the gene matches: 5. This TCR derives from a human donor with classical Hodgkin lymphoma. Sequences were derived from peripheral blood mononuclear cells (PBMCs), sampled before the second cycle of nivolumab. V gene TRBV29-1 combines with J gene TRBJ2-3; 10 nucleotides agree with TRBD2. The CDR3 DNA follows: TGCAGCGTTGTCAAGCGGGGGGGCCCAGATACGCAGTATTTT. It translates to CSVVKRGGPDTQYF.